These 20 T cell receptor beta chains were sequenced from one sample in a study of CD8+CD57+ T cells in acquired aplastic anemia. Using genomic DNA as the template, TCR beta VDJ and CDR3 profiling was carried out. TCRdb fed the reads into MiXCR, producing one record per CDR3 protein. The repertoire consists of about 210,000 distinct CDR3 sequences, with 61% occurring once and the leading ten covering approximately 32%. The sequenced sample was sorted CD4+, CD8+, or CD8+CD57+ T cells (not recorded which) from PBMCs. The receptors derive from a human donor in good health.

This clonotype was seen only a few times. The chain couples TRBV6-5 to TRBJ2-5, with 7 nucleotides matching TRBD1. V shed 5 bases, J shed 3 bases, and the junction held 6 bases outside the gene matches. CDR1 is MNHEY and CDR2 is SVGAGI in the germline V gene. The CDR3 loop spans 14 amino acids. CDR3 protein: CASSTGTEEETQYF. For the CDR3, the DNA is TGTGCCAGCAGTACCGGGACAGAAGAAGAGACCCAGTACTTC.

This clonotype has only one observation. The V call is TRBV2, the J call TRBJ2-7; 8 bases agree with TRBD2. Germline trimming cut 6 bases from V and 3 bases from J; bases unmatched to any gene: 7. The CDR3 is 14 residues long. Germline CDR1 is SNHLY and CDR2 is FYNNEI. The CDR3 loop is CASSTSGGNYEQYF. The CDR3 bases are TGTGCCAGCAGCACCAGCGGGGGCAACTACGAGCAGTACTTC.

The chain joins TRBV7-8 to TRBJ2-3, with D maybe TRBD1 (5 bases). V dropped 1 base and J dropped 0 bases, with 8 bases sitting between them. CDR3 length: 15 amino acids. The germline CDR1 and CDR2 sequences are SGHVS and FQNEAQ. DNA of the CDR3: TGTGCCAGCAGCTTAGGGCCAGGGAGCACAGATACGCAGTATTTT. Protein: CASSLGPGSTDTQYF.

V and J are TRBV11-1 and TRBJ1-5; D not resolved. Looked up from germline, CDR1 is SGHAT and CDR2 is FQDESV (reference sequence). CDR3 length: 14 amino acids. Trimming removed 5 bases from V and 14 bases from J, with 22 bases in between. CDR3 DNA: TGTGCCAGCAGCCTGAGTGCGGGAGCAGAATACGAGCATTTT. The encoded protein is CASSLSAGAEYEHF.

This chain links TRBV25-1 with TRBJ2-7; TRBD1 is a possible D gene (5 bases). V shed 0 bases and J shed 5 bases, with 17 bases lying between them. Germline values: CDR1 MGHDK, CDR2 SYGVNS. The CDR3 consists of 16 residues. In DNA form, the CDR3 reads TGTGCCAGCAGTGAATATCCAACAGGCCTTCGCGACGAGCAGTACTTC. Its protein is CASSEYPTGLRDEQYF.

The chain couples TRBV2 to TRBJ1-1; D possibly corresponds to TRBD1 (6 bases). Trimming took 6 bases from V and 5 from J, leaving 19 bases between them. The CDR3 length is 15 residues. Germline assignment: CDR1 SNHLY and CDR2 FYNNEI. In nucleotides, the CDR3 is TGTGCCAGCAGCGCAAGTACAGGGTTCGGGACTGAAGCTTTCTTT. Amino acids: CASSASTGFGTEAFF.

The chain uses TRBV7-9 and TRBJ2-5, with a weak D call TRBD2 (6 bases). The V end lost 8 bases, the J end lost 5 bases, and 18 bases lay between the germline ends. Per the germline V gene, CDR1 is SEHNR and CDR2 is FQNEAQ (reference sequence). The CDR3 totals 14 residues. CDR3: CASVGGAPAETQYF. The DNA of the CDR3 is TGTGCCAGCGTCGGGGGAGCTCCGGCGGAGACCCAGTACTTC.

The chain recombines TRBV10-3 with TRBJ1-1; 7 nucleotides line up with TRBD1. The CDR3 sequence is 15 residues long. V shed 4 bases and J 0 bases; nucleotides not matched to a gene: 5. Germline V gene lookup returns CDR1 ENHRY and CDR2 SYGVKD. CDR3 nucleotides: TGTGCCATCAGTGGCACCGGGACAGTGAACACTGAAGCTTTCTTT. It translates to CAISGTGTVNTEAFF.

The gene calls are TRBV10-3 and TRBJ2-2; the match to TRBD2 covers 14 bases. CDR1 ENHRY and CDR2 SYGVKD come from the germline V gene. The CDR3 runs 15 residues. With V trimmed by 10 bases and J by 0 bases, 1 base remained unmatched. The CDR3 bases are TGTGCCACGACTAGCGGGGGGGCGAACACCGGGGAGCTGTTTTTT. Its protein is CATTSGGANTGELFF.

The chain is built from TRBV6-5 and TRBJ1-6; unclear D gene. V lost 0 bases and J lost 6, with 9 bases in between. CDR3 length: 15 residues. Germline lookup yields CDR1 MNHEY and CDR2 SVGAGI. The CDR3 nucleotides are TGTGCCAGCAGTTACTCTCCTGGCACTAATTCACCCCTCCACTTT. It translates to CASSYSPGTNSPLHF.

V gene TRBV7-3 combines with J gene TRBJ1-5; D is undetermined. Germline V gives CDR1 SGHTA, CDR2 FQGTGA. V was trimmed by 6 bases and J by 7 bases, leaving 19 bases between them. The CDR3 length is 15 residues. The CDR3 bases are TGTGCCAGCAGTCTACTAGCGTCTGGAGAGCAGCCCCAGCATTTT. Its translation is CASSLLASGEQPQHF.

This clonotype occurred many times. The gene calls are TRBV7-3 and TRBJ2-2; the D gene is possibly TRBD1 (6 bases). This CDR3 has 15 residues. Germline CDR1 SGHTA, CDR2 FQGTGA. The ends were cut back, 5 bases at V and 4 bases at J, with 14 bases in the middle. CDR3 residues: CASSPGVPGTGELFF. Here the CDR3 DNA reads TGTGCCAGCAGCCCAGGGGTCCCGGGCACCGGGGAGCTGTTTTTT.

This clonotype appeared many times. This chain links TRBV14 with TRBJ1-4; the D gene is possibly TRBD1 (5 bases). There are 15 residues in the CDR3. Trimming took off 8 bases at V and 3 bases at J, with 16 bases between the two ends. Germline CDR1 and CDR2: SGHDN and FVKESK. CDR3 in amino acids: CASRLSGQSNEKLFF. CDR3 DNA sequence: TGTGCCAGCCGATTGTCGGGGCAGTCTAATGAAAAACTGTTTTTT.

The chain recombines TRBV2 with TRBJ1-1; D uncertain. The length of the CDR3 is 13 residues. Germline V gene lookup returns CDR1 SNHLY and CDR2 FYNNEI. Trimming pared 6 bases from V and 4 bases from J, leaving 12 bases between. The DNA for the CDR3 is TGTGCCAGCAGGCGTGTGATTGGCACTGAAGCTTTCTTT. This codes for CASRRVIGTEAFF.

The V gene is TRBV7-3, the J gene TRBJ2-3; 11 nucleotides line up with TRBD2. Germline CDR1 SGHTA, CDR2 FQGTGA. V shed 1 base and J 5 bases; nucleotides not matched to a gene: 8. The CDR3 totals 17 residues. The CDR3 region is CASSLRASGGSGDTQYF. The CDR3 bases are TGTGCCAGCAGCTTAAGGGCTAGCGGGGGGTCCGGAGATACGCAGTATTTT.

The gene calls are TRBV7-9 and TRBJ2-7; tentatively, D is TRBD1 (5 bases). From germline, CDR1 is SEHNR and CDR2 FQNEAQ (reference sequence). Trimming stripped 1 base from V and 0 bases from J, with 16 bases between. The CDR3 is 17 residues long. The CDR3 is CASSLGRTPDPSYEQYF. For the CDR3, the DNA is TGTGCCAGCAGCTTAGGCCGGACACCGGACCCCTCCTACGAGCAGTACTTC.

This clonotype was recorded once. The rearrangement uses TRBV7-9 and TRBJ2-7; the match to TRBD2 covers 11 bases. V dropped 5 bases and J dropped 2; count of bases not matched to a gene: 8. The CDR3 sequence is 16 residues long. CDR1 and CDR2 from the germline V gene are SEHNR and FQNEAQ (reference sequence). CDR3 sequence reads: CASSQGLAGSAYEQYF. CDR3 DNA sequence: TGTGCCAGCAGCCAAGGACTAGCGGGTTCAGCCTACGAGCAGTACTTC. The variable domain in full, with the rest retrieved from reference TRBV7-9 and TRBJ2-7, is DTGVSQNPRHKITKRGQNVTFRCDPISEHNRLYWYRQTLGQGPEFLTYFQNEAQLEKSRLLSDRFSAERPKGSFSTLEIQRTEQGDSAMYLCASSQGLAGSAYEQYFGPGTRLTVT.

The table lists this clonotype with a count of one. A much larger clone is a single base away; this may be a read error. The J gene is TRBJ2-3, the V gene TRBV6-6; either TRBD1 or TRBD2 may fit D (5 bases each). Judging by the DNA end, TRBJ2-2 fits better; the J call may be wrong. The CDR3 sequence is 15 residues long. Germline V gene sequence: CDR1 MNHNY, CDR2 SVGAGI (reference sequence). CDR3: CASSYRGVRVGELFF. The CDR3 nucleotides read TGTGCCAGCAGTTACAGGGGAGTGAGGGTCGGGGAGCTGTTTTTT.

This clonotype occurred a few times. A much larger clone lies one base from this, so it may be a read error. The genes are TRBV12-3 or TRBV12-4 and TRBJ1-5; D is undetermined. The CDR3 has 15 residues. The CDR3 DNA reads as TGTGCCAGCAGCCCTATACAGTCCGGCAATCAGTCCCAGCATTTT. Translation gives CASSPIQSGNQSQHF.

For the CDR3, the DNA is TGCAGTGCGGGCCCCAGGACTAGCGGGACCAACGAGCAGTACTTC. Encoded protein: CSAGPRTSGTNEQYF. This chain links TRBV20-1 with TRBJ2-7; the match to TRBD2 covers 12 bases. The CDR3 consists of 15 residues. Per germline, CDR1 DFQATT and CDR2 SNEGSKA (reference sequence). The junction had 11 bases not matched to a gene; V was cut back by 6 bases and J by 5 bases.